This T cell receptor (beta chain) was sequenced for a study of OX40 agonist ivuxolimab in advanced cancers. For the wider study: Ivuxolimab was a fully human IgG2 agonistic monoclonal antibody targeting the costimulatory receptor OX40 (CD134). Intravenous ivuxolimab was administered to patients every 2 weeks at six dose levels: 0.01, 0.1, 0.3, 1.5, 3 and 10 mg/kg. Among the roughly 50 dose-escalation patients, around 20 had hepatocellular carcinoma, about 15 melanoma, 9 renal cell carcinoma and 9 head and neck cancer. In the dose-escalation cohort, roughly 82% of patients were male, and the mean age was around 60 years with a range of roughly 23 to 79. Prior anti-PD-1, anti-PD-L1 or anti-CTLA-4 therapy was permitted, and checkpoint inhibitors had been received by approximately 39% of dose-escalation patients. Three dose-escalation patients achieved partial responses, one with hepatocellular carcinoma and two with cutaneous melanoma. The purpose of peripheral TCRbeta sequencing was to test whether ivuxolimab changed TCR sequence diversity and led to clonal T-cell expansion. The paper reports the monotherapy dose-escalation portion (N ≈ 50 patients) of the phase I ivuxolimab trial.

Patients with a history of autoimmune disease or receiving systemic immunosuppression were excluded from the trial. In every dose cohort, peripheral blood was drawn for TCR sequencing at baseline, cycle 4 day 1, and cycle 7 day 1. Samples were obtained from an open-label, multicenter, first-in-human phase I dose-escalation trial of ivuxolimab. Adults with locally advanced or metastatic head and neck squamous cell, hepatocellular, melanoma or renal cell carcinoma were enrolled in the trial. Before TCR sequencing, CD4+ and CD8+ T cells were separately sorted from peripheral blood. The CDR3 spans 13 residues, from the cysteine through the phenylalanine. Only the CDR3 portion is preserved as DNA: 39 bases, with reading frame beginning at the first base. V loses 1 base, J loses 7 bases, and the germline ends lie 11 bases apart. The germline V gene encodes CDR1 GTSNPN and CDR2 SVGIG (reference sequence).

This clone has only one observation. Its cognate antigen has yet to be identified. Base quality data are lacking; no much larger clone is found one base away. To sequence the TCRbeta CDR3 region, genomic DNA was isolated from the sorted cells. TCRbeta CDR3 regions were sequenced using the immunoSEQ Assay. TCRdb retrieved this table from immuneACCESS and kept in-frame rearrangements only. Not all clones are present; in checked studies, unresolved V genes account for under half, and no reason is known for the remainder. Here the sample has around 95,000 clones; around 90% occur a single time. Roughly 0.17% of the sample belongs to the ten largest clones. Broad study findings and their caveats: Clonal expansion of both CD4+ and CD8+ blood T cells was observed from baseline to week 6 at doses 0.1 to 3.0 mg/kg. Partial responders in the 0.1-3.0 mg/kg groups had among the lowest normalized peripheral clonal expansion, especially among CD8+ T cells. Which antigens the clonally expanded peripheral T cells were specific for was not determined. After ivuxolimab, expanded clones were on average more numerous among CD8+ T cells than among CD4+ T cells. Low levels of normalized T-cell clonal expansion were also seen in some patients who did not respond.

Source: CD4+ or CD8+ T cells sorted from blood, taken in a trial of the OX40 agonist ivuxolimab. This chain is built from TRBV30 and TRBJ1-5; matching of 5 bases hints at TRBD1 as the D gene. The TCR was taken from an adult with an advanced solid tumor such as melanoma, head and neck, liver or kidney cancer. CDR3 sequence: CAWSGGYRQPQHF. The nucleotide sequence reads TGTGCCTGGAGTGGGGGGTATAGACAGCCCCAGCATTTT.